The 17 T cell receptor beta chains reported below all come from one sample, sequenced in a study of shared clonotypes between healthy human individuals. Data came from immunoSEQ multiplex PCR; TCRdb stores just in-frame clones and leaves some out. The sample has millions of clones; over 85% are singletons. The sequenced material came from naive CD4+ T cells sorted from blood. Sample subset: CD45RA+ positively selected. The receptors were sampled from a young man in good health.

The gene calls are TRBV5-4 and TRBJ2-2; TRBD2 aligns across 13 bases. The CDR3 length is 18 residues. The V and J ends lost 3 bases and 5 bases, in that order; junction bases with no gene match: 10. Germline CDR1 and CDR2: SGHNT and YYREEE (reference sequence). The CDR3, as DNA: TGTGCCAGCAGCTCGGGGACTAGCGGGGCCTCCGGGACCGGGGAGCTGTTTTTT. This encodes CASSSGTSGASGTGELFF.

This chain joins TRBV28 and TRBJ1-1; weak D call: TRBD1 (6 bases). This CDR3 comprises 15 residues. CDR1 is MDHEN, CDR2 SYDVKM, per germline. The V end was cut by 3 bases, the J end by 1 base, with 12 bases between. The DNA for the CDR3 is TGTGCCAGCAGTTTGGAGACAGGACCGAACACTGAAGCTTTCTTT. It specifies CASSLETGPNTEAFF.

The chain uses TRBV30 and TRBJ1-2, with D perhaps matching TRBD1 (5 bases). The ends were cut back, 1 base at V and 2 bases at J, with 20 bases in the middle. Germline values: CDR1 GTSNPN, CDR2 SVGIG (reference sequence). The CDR3 consists of 17 residues. As DNA, the CDR3 is TGTGCCTGGAGTGCCCAGGGAGGGAAAGGCGGGAACTATGGCTACACCTTC. This codes for CAWSAQGGKGGNYGYTF.

This clone was observed a few times. The chain has TRBV10-3 and TRBJ1-1; D is unresolved. V was trimmed by 5 bases and J by 1 base, leaving 11 bases between them. The germline V gene has CDR1 ENHRY and CDR2 SYGVKD. The CDR3 has 14 residues. The CDR3 sequence is CAISIQAKNTEAFF. The CDR3 DNA follows: TGTGCCATCAGTATCCAGGCCAAGAACACTGAAGCTTTCTTT.

This sequence joins TRBV11-2 and TRBJ2-3; TRBD1 or TRBD2 may be the D gene (5 bases each). The V gene lost 5 bases and the J gene lost 10 bases, with 22 bases spanning the gap. Germline loops: CDR1 SGHAT, CDR2 FQNNGV. The CDR3 is 15 amino acids. CDR3 nucleotides: TGTGCCAGCAGCCCCCCGGTTGGAGGCAGGGTATCGCAGTATTTT. Translation: CASSPPVGGRVSQYF.

This clone was seen only once. The chain combines TRBV7-2 with TRBJ2-7, with D possibly being TRBD2 (6 bases). This CDR3 contains 14 residues. Looked up from germline, CDR1 is SGHTA and CDR2 is FQGNSA. V was clipped by 1 base and J by 11 bases, with 18 bases between them. CDR3 in amino acids: CASSLVETRILEYF. Here the CDR3 DNA reads TGTGCCAGCAGCTTAGTTGAGACTAGAATTCTTGAGTACTTC.

This clone was recorded a few times. The sample has other DNA sequences that encode this CDR3 too. The chain combines TRBV2 with TRBJ1-1; the D gene is possibly TRBD1 (6 bases). Germline V lookup: CDR1 SNHLY, CDR2 FYNNEI. The V and J ends lost 4 bases and 0 bases respectively, with 9 bases between them. The CDR3 has 14 amino acids. The CDR3 spells CASSVGGLNTEAFF. The CDR3 DNA sequence: TGTGCCAGCAGTGTAGGGGGATTGAACACTGAAGCTTTCTTT.

J is TRBJ2-1 and V is TRBV4-1; D is unresolved. The CDR3 sequence is 14 residues long. CDR1 MGHRA and CDR2 YSYEKL come from the germline V gene. Deletions cut 1 base from V and 4 bases from J, with 8 bases between. The CDR3 nucleotides read TGCGCCAGCAGCCAAGTGGAAGGTTACAATGAGCAGTTCTTC. This codes for CASSQVEGYNEQFF.

The gene calls are TRBV19 and TRBJ2-5, with D tentatively TRBD2 (5 bases). The CDR3 length is 13 residues. From germline, CDR1 is LNHDA and CDR2 SQIVND (reference sequence). Trimming shortened V by 9 bases and J by 7 bases, and 18 bases separated the two germline ends. In DNA form, the CDR3 reads TGTGCCAGCTCGGGGATGTTACCCAGGACCCAGTACTTC. Residues: CASSGMLPRTQYF.

About this clone: The same CDR3 arises from other DNA sequences in this sample as well. V and J are TRBV19 and TRBJ1-3; TRBD1 aligns across 7 bases. Looked up from germline, CDR1 is LNHDA and CDR2 is SQIVND (reference sequence). The CDR3 covers 14 residues. The trim removed 5 bases at V and 4 bases at J, leaving 5 bases unmatched. As DNA, the CDR3 is TGTGCCAGTAGTGTACAGGGGTCCGGAAACACCATATATTTT. This encodes CASSVQGSGNTIYF.

The chain is built from TRBV7-2 and TRBJ2-3; 8 nucleotides match TRBD2. The CDR3 is 14 residues long. Losses at the gene ends were 5 bases for V and 4 bases for J; bases not matched to a gene: 5. Germline V gene data show CDR1 as SGHTA and CDR2 as FQGNSA. CDR3 protein: CASSLGGAADTQYF. CDR3 sequence (DNA): TGTGCCAGCAGCCTCGGGGGGGCGGCAGATACGCAGTATTTT.

DNA of the CDR3: TGTGCCAGCAGAGCAGCGGGAACCACAGATACGCAGTATTTT. Translating gives CASRAAGTTDTQYF. The rearrangement links TRBV6-5 to TRBJ2-3, with 7 nucleotides matching TRBD2. The CDR3 consists of 14 residues. CDR1 and CDR2 from the germline V gene are MNHEY and SVGAGI. V was pared by 6 bases and J by 2 bases, with 5 bases of the junction left unmatched.

This clone was seen only a few times. Different DNA sequences within this sample yield the same CDR3. V and J are TRBV7-9 and TRBJ2-2, with D possibly being TRBD1 (5 bases). Germline V gives CDR1 SEHNR, CDR2 FQNEAQ (reference sequence). V shed 3 bases and J shed 3 bases, with 5 bases lying between them. The CDR3 covers 13 residues. This chain's CDR3 is CASSFRDTGELFF. CDR3 DNA sequence: TGTGCCAGCAGCTTCAGGGACACCGGGGAGCTGTTTTTT.

Note on this clone: The CDR3 ends on some other residue instead of the conserved phenylalanine or tryptophan, so this is likely a read error. Because the CDR3's place on the DNA is in doubt, the DNA is left out and the CDR3 is given as listed by TCRdb. CDR3 amino acids: CASSQEGRSG. This chain links TRBV14 with TRBJ2-4; no DNA check was done on the table's D call, TRBD2. The CDR3 has 10 amino acids, counting both end residues. CDR1 is SGHDN, CDR2 FVKESK, per germline.

This chain uses TRBV7-8 with TRBJ2-1; tentatively, D is TRBD2 (5 bases). The V and J ends lost 3 bases and 12 bases respectively, with 15 bases between them. Germline V gene data show CDR1 as SGHVS and CDR2 as FQNEAQ. CDR3 length equals 13 residues. CDR3 nucleotide sequence: TGTGCCAGCAGCTTGGAATCGGGATCGGGGCAGTTCTTC. It yields the protein CASSLESGSGQFF.

J is TRBJ1-4 and V is TRBV2; D is possibly TRBD1 (5 bases). The CDR3 consists of 16 residues. Germline lookup yields CDR1 SNHLY and CDR2 FYNNEI. V was clipped by 7 bases and J by 1 base, with 16 bases between them. The CDR3 sequence is CASNGDRALTNEKLFF. Here the CDR3 DNA reads TGTGCCAGCAATGGAGACAGAGCCTTAACTAATGAAAAACTGTTTTTT.

The chain employs TRBV19 and TRBJ1-5; 10 positions match TRBD1. Germline CDR1 is LNHDA and CDR2 is SQIVND (reference sequence). V lost 5 bases to trimming and J lost 6 bases; unmatched junction nucleotides: 1. CDR3 length equals 13 residues. The CDR3 spells CASSDRGLQPQHF. CDR3 in DNA: TGTGCCAGTAGTGACAGGGGGCTTCAGCCCCAGCATTTT.